This TCR beta chain was captured by sequencing in a study of CD8+CD57+ T cells in acquired aplastic anemia. General study points: Both patients and controls carried the same twenty-nine CD8+ CDR3 sequences.

Profiling of TCR beta VDJ combinations and CDR3 sequences used genomic DNA as template. In TCRdb, the reads were re-called with MiXCR into one record per CDR3 protein. The sample carries roughly 290,000 distinct CDR3 sequences, approximately 57% recorded once. Patients sequenced had flow cytometry evidence of CD8+CD57+ cell expansion. Each patient gave a blood sample that was collected before any therapy had been received. This CDR3 is 15 amino acids long. The J segment lost 2 bases and the V segment lost 3 bases, leaving 5 bases of the junction unmatched. The V gene's germline CDR1 is MGHDK and CDR2 SYGVNS. Points on this clonotype: Its antigen remains unknown.

The chain employs TRBV25-1 and TRBJ2-3, with 7 bases lining up with TRBD2. The TCR comes from a human donor with aplastic anemia. Material: sorted CD4+, CD8+, or CD8+CD57+ T cells (not recorded which) from PBMCs. The chain's CDR3 is CASSDTGRVTDTQYF. The CDR3 DNA sequence: TGTGCCAGCAGTGATACGGGGAGGGTCACAGATACGCAGTATTTT.